This is a list of T cell receptor beta chains from one sample in a study of blood T cell repertoires in COVID-19. Sequenced by immunoSEQ multiplex PCR; TCRdb stores in-frame clones only, minus some. The repertoire holds about 290,000 clones, over 80% seen once, with over 3.5% in the top ten. The sample taken for sequencing was peripheral blood. These TCRs come from a woman aged 45-60 years with active or convalescent COVID-19. Both conserved end residues are part of each CDR3. Fields, in order: V gene, D gene, clone size, J gene, CDR3 protein, CDR3 DNA. D genes are given only for firm matches. Clone size is stated in some rows and not others, as once, few, many or a class when expanded.

TRBV15,NA,few,TRBJ2-2,CATSRDQGWRNTGELFF,TGTGCCACCAGCAGAGATCAGGGATGGCGAAACACCGGGGAGCTGTTTTTT
TRBV7-3,NA,NA,TRBJ2-2,CASSIGLGGTGELFF,TGTGCCAGCAGCATAGGCCTCGGAGGCACCGGGGAGCTGTTTTTT
TRBV2,NA,NA,TRBJ1-2,CASSQDGGYGYTF,TGTGCCAGCAGCCAGGACGGAGGCTATGGCTACACCTTC
TRBV27,NA,NA,TRBJ1-1,CASSLWGLNTEAFF,TGTGCCAGCAGTTTATGGGGCTTAAACACTGAAGCTTTCTTT
TRBV9,TRBD2,NA,TRBJ2-7,CASSVRGDYSYEQYF,TGTGCCAGCAGCGTACGGGGGGATTATTCCTACGAGCAGTACTTC
TRBV11-2,TRBD1,NA,TRBJ1-4,CASSSETGVREKLFF,TGTGCCAGCAGCTCCGAGACAGGGGTGCGCGAAAAACTGTTTTTT
TRBV4-2,NA,NA,TRBJ1-5,CASSQEFRGGNQPQHF,TGTGCCAGCAGCCAAGAATTCCGGGGAGGCAATCAGCCCCAGCATTTT
TRBV20-1,NA,NA,TRBJ1-5,CSASDVNRGQPQHF,TGCAGTGCTAGTGACGTAAATAGAGGGCAGCCCCAGCATTTT
TRBV12-3/TRBV12-4,NA,NA,TRBJ1-2,CASSLSHGGYTF,TGTGCCAGCAGTTTATCCCACGGGGGCTACACCTTC
TRBV19,NA,NA,TRBJ2-3,CASSWQGSDTQYF,TGTGCCAGTAGTTGGCAGGGGTCAGATACGCAGTATTTT
TRBV5-5,TRBD1,NA,TRBJ1-4,CASSLDGQGSGRLFF,TGTGCCAGCAGCTTGGACGGACAGGGGTCCGGAAGACTGTTTTTT
TRBV14,TRBD2,NA,TRBJ2-1,CASSQEPGGYYNEQFF,TGTGCCAGCAGCCAAGAACCGGGAGGGTACTACAATGAGCAGTTCTTC
TRBV4-1,TRBD2,NA,TRBJ2-2,CASSLHRTSDTGELFF,TGCGCCAGCAGCCTGCATCGGACTAGCGACACCGGGGAGCTGTTTTTT
TRBV12-3/TRBV12-4,NA,NA,TRBJ1-1,CASSTRVTEAFF,TGTGCCAGCAGCACCAGGGTGACTGAAGCTTTCTTT
TRBV28,NA,NA,TRBJ2-1,CASSLSRPMRDNEQFF,TGTGCCAGCAGTTTATCTAGGCCTATGAGGGACAATGAGCAGTTCTTC
TRBV11-2,TRBD1,NA,TRBJ2-7,CASSLEPTGYEQYF,TGTGCCAGCAGCTTAGAACCGACAGGGTACGAGCAGTACTTC
TRBV6-5,TRBD1,NA,TRBJ1-3,CASSGRGTNTIYF,TGTGCCAGCAGCGGCAGGGGGACGAACACCATATATTTT
TRBV5-1,NA,NA,TRBJ2-1,CASSLAPEVSYNEQFF,TGCGCCAGCAGCTTGGCTCCGGAGGTCTCCTACAATGAGCAGTTCTTC
TRBV29-1,NA,NA,TRBJ1-1,CSVESGTLTEAFF,TGCAGCGTTGAATCGGGAACCCTCACTGAAGCTTTCTTT
TRBV7-2,TRBD2,NA,TRBJ2-1,CASSLGTSLYNEQFF,TGTGCCAGCAGCCTAGGGACTAGCCTTTACAATGAGCAGTTCTTC
TRBV30,NA,NA,TRBJ2-5,CAWSVRRMETQYF,TGTGCCTGGAGTGTACGGAGGATGGAGACCCAGTACTTC
TRBV5-4,TRBD1,few,TRBJ1-2,CASSDRVDGYTF,TGTGCCAGCAGCGACAGGGTCGATGGCTACACCTTC